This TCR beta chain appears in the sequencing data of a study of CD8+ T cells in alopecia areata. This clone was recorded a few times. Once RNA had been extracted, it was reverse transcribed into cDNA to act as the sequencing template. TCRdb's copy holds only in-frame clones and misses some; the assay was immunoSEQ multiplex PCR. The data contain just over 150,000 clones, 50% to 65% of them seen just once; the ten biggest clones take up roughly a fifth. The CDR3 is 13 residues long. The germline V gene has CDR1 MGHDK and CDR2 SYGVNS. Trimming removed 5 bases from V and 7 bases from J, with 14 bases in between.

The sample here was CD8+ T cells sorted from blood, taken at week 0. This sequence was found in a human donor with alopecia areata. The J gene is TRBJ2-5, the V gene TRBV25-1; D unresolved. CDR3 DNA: TGTGCCAGCAGTCCGACGGCCCCAGGGACCCAGTACTTC. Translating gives CASSPTAPGTQYF.